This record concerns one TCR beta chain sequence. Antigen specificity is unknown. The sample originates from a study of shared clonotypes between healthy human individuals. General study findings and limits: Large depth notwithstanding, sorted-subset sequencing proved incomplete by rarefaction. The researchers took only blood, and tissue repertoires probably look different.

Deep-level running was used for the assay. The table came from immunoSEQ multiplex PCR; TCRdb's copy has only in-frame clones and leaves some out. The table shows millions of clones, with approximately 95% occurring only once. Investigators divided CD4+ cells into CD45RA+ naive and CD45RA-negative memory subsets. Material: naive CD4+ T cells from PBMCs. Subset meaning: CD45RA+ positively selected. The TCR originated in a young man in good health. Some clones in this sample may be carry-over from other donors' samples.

CDR3 in DNA: TGTGCCAGCAGTTACCGGGTAGGAGGGCTGTTCACTGAAGCTTTCTTT. It specifies CASSYRVGGLFTEAFF. V is TRBV6-5 and J is TRBJ1-1; D is uncertain. The CDR3 is 16 amino acids. V lost 2 bases to trimming and J lost 4 bases, with 17 bases between them. CDR1 is MNHEY and CDR2 is SVGAGI in the germline V gene.